The next 2 T cell receptor beta chains were all read from a single sample in a study of blood T cell repertoires in COVID-19. Produced via immunoSEQ multiplex PCR; TCRdb's table is partial and in-frame only. The sample has about 400,000 clones; more than 85% are singletons. The sequenced sample was peripheral blood. The receptors were sampled from a woman aged 25 to 39 with acute or convalescent COVID-19.

This clone was picked up a small number of times. The chain recombines TRBV2 with TRBJ2-7, with D hard to call. V was shortened by 4 bases and J by 2 bases, with 3 bases between the two germline ends. CDR1 and CDR2 (germline): SNHLY, FYNNEI. The CDR3 has 11 amino acids. This CDR3 reads CASSATYEQYF. The CDR3 region has the DNA TGTGCCAGCAGTGCCACCTACGAGCAGTACTTC.

This clone was found once. This chain connects TRBV5-4 to TRBJ2-2; 8 bases match TRBD1. From germline, CDR1 is SGHNT and CDR2 YYREEE (reference sequence). V lost 4 bases to trimming and J lost 4 bases; unmatched junction nucleotides: 3. The CDR3 covers 14 residues. The DNA for the CDR3 is TGTGCCAGCAGCCGGACAGGGTTCACCGGGGAGCTGTTTTTT. Its translation: CASSRTGFTGELFF.